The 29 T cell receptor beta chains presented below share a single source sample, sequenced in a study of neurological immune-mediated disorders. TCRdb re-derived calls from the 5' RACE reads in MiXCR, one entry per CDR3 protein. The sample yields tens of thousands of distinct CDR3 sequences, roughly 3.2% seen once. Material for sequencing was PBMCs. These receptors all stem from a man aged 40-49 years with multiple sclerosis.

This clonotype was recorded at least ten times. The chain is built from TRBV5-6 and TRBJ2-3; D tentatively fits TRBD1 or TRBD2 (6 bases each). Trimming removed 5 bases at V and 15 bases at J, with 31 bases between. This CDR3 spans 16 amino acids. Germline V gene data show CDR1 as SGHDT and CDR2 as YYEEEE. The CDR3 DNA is TGTGCCAGCAGTGATCGGAGTACGGGGGCCCTCTCTCGGAAATATTTT. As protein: CASSDRSTGALSRKYF.

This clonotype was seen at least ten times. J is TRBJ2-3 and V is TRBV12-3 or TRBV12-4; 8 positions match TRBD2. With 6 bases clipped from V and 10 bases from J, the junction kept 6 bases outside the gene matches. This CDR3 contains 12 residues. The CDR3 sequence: CASRLAASPQYF. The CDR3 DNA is TGTGCCAGCAGACTAGCGGCGTCGCCGCAGTATTTT.

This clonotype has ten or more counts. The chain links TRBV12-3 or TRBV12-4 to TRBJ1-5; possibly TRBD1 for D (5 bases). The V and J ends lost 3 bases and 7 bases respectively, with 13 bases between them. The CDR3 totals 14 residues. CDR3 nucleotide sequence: TGTGCCAGCAGTTTTGGGGCCAAAAACCAGCCCCAGCATTTT. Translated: CASSFGAKNQPQHF.

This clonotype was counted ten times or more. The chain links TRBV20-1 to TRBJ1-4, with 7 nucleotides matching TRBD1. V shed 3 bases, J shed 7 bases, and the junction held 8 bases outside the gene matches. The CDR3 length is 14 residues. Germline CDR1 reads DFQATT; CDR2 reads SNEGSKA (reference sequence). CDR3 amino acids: CSASLQGFVEKLFF. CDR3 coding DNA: TGCAGTGCTAGCTTACAGGGGTTTGTTGAAAAACTGTTTTTT.

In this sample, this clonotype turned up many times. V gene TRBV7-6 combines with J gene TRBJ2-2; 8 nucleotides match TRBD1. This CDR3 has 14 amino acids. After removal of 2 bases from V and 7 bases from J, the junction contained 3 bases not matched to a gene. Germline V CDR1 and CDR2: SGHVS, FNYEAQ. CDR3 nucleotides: TGTGCCAGCAGCTTAAAGACAGGGGTCGGGGAGCTGTTTTTT. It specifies CASSLKTGVGELFF.

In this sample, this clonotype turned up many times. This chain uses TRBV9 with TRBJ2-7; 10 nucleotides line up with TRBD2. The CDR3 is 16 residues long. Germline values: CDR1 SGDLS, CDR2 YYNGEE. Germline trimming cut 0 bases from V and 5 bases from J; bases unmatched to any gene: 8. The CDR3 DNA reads TGTGCCAGCAGCGTAGCCATAGCGGGAGGCCCCCACGAGCAGTACTTC. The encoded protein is CASSVAIAGGPHEQYF.

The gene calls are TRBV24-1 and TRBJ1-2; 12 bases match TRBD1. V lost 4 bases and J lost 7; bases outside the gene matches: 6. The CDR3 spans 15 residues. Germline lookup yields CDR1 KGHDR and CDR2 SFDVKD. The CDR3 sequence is CATSDPGQGAGGYTF. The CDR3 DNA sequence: TGTGCCACCAGTGACCCGGGACAGGGGGCAGGTGGCTACACCTTC.

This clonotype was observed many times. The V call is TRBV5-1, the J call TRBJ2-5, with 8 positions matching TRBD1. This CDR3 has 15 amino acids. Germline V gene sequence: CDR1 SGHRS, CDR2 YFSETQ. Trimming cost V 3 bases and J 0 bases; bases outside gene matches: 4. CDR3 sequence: CASSSQGGNQETQYF. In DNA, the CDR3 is TGCGCCAGCAGCTCACAGGGGGGCAACCAAGAGACCCAGTACTTC.

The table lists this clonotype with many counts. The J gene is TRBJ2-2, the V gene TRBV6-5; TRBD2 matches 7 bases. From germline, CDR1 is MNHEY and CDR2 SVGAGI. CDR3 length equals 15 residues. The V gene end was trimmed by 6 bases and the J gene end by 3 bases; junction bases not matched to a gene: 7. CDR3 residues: CASRGLGRDTGELFF. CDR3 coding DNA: TGTGCCAGCAGAGGACTAGGGAGGGACACCGGGGAGCTGTTTTTT.

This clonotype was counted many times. The CDR3 DNA reads TGTGCCAGCAGTTTAGCGGGACAATCTAGCACAGATACGCAGTATTTT. Residues: CASSLAGQSSTDTQYF. The chain employs TRBV12-3 or TRBV12-4 and TRBJ2-3, with a weak D call TRBD1 (6 bases). V was clipped by 0 bases and J by 0 bases, with 10 bases between them. The CDR3 length is 16 residues.

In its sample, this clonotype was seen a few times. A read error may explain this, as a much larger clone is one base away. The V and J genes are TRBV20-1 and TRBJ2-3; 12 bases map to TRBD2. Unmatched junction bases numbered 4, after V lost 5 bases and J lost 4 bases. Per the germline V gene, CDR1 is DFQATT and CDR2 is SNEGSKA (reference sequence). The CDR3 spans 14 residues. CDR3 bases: TGCAGTGCTCATAGGACTAGCGGGGCAGATACGCAGTATTTT. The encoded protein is CSAHRTSGADTQYF.

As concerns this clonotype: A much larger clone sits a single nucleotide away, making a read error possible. The CDR3 is CVSSLGPDENYEQYF. The CDR3 nucleotides read TGTGTCAGCAGCTTAGGCCCGGACGAGAACTACGAGCAGTACTTC. The chain employs TRBV7-7 and TRBJ2-7; D is unresolved. The CDR3 loop spans 15 amino acids. The germline V gene has CDR1 SSHAT and CDR2 FNYEAQ (reference sequence). Variable domain in full (rest from reference TRBV7-7 and TRBJ2-7): GAGVSQSPRYKVTKRGQDVTLRCDPISSHATLYWYQQALGQGPEFLTYFNYEAQPDKSGLPSDRFSAERPEGSISTLTIQRTEQRDSAMYRCVSSLGPDENYEQYFGPGTRLTVT.

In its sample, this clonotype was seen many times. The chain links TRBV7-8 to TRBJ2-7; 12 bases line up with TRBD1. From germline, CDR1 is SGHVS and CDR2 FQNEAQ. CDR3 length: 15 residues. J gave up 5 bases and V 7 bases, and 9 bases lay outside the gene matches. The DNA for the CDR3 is TGTGCCAGCAAGAACGGGGACAGGGGGCTCAACGAGCAGTACTTC. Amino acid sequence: CASKNGDRGLNEQYF.

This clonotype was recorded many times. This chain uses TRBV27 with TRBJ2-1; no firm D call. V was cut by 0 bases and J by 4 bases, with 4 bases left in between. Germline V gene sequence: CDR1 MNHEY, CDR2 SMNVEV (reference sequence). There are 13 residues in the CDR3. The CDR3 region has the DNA TGTGCCAGCAGTTTATCCGAATACAATGAGCAGTTCTTC. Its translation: CASSLSEYNEQFF.

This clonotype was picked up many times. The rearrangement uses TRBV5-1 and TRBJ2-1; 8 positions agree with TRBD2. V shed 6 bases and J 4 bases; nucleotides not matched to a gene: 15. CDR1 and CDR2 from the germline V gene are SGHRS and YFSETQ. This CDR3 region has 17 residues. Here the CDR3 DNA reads TGCGCCAGCACCCTCCTAAAGACGCGGGGGGTTTACAATGAGCAGTTCTTC. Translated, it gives CASTLLKTRGVYNEQFF. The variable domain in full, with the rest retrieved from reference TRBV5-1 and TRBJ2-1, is KAGVTQTPRYLIKTRGQQVTLSCSPISGHRSVSWYQQTPGQGLQFLFEYFSETQRNKGNFPGRFSGRQFSNSRSEMNVSTLELGDSALYLCASTLLKTRGVYNEQFFGPGTRLTVL.

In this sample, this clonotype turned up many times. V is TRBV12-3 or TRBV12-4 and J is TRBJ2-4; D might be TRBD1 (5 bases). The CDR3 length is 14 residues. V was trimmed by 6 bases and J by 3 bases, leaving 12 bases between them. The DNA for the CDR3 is TGTGCCAGCAGCCCTCAGGGATTCAAAAACATTCAGTACTTC. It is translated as CASSPQGFKNIQYF.

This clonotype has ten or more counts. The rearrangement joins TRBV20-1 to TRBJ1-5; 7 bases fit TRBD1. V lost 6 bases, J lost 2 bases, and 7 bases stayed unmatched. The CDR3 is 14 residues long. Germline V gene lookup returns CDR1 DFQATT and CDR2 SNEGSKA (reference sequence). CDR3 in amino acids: CSASEGAGNQPQHF. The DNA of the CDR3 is TGCAGTGCCTCAGAGGGGGCCGGCAATCAGCCCCAGCATTTT.

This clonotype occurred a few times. CDR3 protein: CATLGAGTEAFF. The CDR3 nucleotides are TGTGCCACCCTGGGGGCGGGGACTGAAGCTTTCTTT. This sequence joins TRBV19 and TRBJ1-1; D perhaps matches TRBD1 (6 bases). The V gene's germline CDR1 is LNHDA and CDR2 SQIVND (reference sequence). Trimming took off 10 bases at V and 5 bases at J, with 14 bases between the two ends. This CDR3 is built from 12 residues.

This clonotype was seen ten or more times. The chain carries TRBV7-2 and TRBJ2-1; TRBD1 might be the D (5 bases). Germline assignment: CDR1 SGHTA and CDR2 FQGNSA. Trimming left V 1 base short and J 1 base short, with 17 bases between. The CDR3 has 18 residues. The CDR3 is CASSLEGAGPSSYNEQFF. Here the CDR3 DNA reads TGTGCCAGCAGCTTAGAAGGGGCAGGGCCTAGTTCCTACAATGAGCAGTTCTTC.

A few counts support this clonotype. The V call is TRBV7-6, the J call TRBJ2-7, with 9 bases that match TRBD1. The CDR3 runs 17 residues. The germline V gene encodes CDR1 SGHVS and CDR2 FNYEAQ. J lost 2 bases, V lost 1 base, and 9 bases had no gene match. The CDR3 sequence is CASSLGIGTGPPYEQYF. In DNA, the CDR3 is TGTGCCAGCAGCTTAGGGATTGGGACAGGGCCCCCCTACGAGCAGTACTTC.

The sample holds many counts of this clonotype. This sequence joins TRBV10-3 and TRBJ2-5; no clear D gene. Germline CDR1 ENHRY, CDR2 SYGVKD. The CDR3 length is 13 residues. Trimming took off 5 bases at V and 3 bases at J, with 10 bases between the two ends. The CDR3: CAISPSLEETQYF. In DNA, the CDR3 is TGTGCCATCAGTCCCTCTCTTGAAGAGACCCAGTACTTC.

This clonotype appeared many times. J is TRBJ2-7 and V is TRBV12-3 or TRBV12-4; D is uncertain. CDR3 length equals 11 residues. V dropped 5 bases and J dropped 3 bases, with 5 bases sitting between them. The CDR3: CASSISYEQYF. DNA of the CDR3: TGTGCCAGCAGTATCAGCTACGAGCAGTACTTC.

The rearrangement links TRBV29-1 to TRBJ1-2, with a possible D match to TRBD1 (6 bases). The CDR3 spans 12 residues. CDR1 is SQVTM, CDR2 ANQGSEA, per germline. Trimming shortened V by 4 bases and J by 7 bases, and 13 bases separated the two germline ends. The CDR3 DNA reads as TGCAGCGTTGTACAGGGAAGGAGTGGCTACACCTTC. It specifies CSVVQGRSGYTF. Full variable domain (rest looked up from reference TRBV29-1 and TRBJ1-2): SAVISQKPSRDICQRGTSLTIQCQVDSQVTMMFWYRQQPGQSLTLIATANQGSEATYESGFVIDKFPISRPNLTFSTLTVSNMSPEDSSIYLCSVVQGRSGYTFGSGTRLTVV.

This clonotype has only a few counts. In nucleotides, the CDR3 is TGTGCCAGCAGCTTATTCAGTTCTGCGGATGAGCAGTTCTTC. This translates into CASSLFSSADEQFF. The chain uses TRBV11-2 and TRBJ2-1; D uncertain. Trimming took 2 bases from V and 8 from J, leaving 13 bases between them. Looked up from germline, CDR1 is SGHAT and CDR2 is FQNNGV. The CDR3 contains 14 residues.

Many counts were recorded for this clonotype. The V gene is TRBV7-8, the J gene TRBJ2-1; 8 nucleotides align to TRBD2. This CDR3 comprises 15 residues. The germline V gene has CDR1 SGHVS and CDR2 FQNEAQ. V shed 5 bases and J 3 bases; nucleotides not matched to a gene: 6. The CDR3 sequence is CASSMGLGVYNEQFF. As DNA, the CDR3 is TGTGCCAGCAGCATGGGACTAGGTGTCTACAATGAGCAGTTCTTC.

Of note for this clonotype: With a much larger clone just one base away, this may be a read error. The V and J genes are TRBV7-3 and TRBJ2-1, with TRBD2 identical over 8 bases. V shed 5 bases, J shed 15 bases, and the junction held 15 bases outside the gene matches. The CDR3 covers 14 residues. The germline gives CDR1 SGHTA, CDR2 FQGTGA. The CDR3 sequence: CASSHLVSGGRLFF. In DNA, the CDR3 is TGTGCCAGCAGCCACCTGGTTTCTGGCGGGAGGCTGTTCTTC. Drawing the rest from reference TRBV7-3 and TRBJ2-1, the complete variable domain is GAGVSQTPSNKVTEKGKYVELRCDPISGHTALYWYRQSLGQGPEFLIYFQGTGAADDSGLPNDRFFAVRPEGSVSTLKIQRTERGDSAVYLCASSHLVSGGRLFFGPGTRLTVL.

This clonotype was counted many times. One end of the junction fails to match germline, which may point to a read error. The CDR3 reads CAISESGTGGFNKTQNF. The CDR3 DNA is TGTGCCATCAGTGAGTCTGGGACAGGGGGCTTCAATAAGACCCAGAATTTT. V and J are TRBV10-3 and TRBJ1-5; 12 nucleotides agree with TRBD1. Per germline, CDR1 ENHRY and CDR2 SYGVKD. The CDR3 extends over 17 amino acids.

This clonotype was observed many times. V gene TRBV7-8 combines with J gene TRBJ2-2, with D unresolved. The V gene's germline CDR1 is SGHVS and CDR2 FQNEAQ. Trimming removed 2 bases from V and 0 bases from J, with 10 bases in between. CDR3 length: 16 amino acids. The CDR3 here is CASSLLNRPNTGELFF. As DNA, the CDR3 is TGTGCCAGCAGCTTATTGAACCGACCGAACACCGGGGAGCTGTTTTTT. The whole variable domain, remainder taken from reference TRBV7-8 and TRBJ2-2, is GAGVSQSPRYKVAKRGQDVALRCDPISGHVSLFWYQQALGQGPEFLTYFQNEAQLDKSGLPSDRFFAERPEGSVSTLKIQRTQQEDSAVYLCASSLLNRPNTGELFFGEGSRLTVL.

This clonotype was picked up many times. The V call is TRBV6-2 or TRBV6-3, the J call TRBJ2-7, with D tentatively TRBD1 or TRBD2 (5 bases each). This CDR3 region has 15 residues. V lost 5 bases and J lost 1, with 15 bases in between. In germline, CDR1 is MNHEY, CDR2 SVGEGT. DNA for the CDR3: TGTGCCAGCAGTCCCCCCGGGACGGGGTCCTACGAGCAGTACTTC. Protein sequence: CASSPPGTGSYEQYF.